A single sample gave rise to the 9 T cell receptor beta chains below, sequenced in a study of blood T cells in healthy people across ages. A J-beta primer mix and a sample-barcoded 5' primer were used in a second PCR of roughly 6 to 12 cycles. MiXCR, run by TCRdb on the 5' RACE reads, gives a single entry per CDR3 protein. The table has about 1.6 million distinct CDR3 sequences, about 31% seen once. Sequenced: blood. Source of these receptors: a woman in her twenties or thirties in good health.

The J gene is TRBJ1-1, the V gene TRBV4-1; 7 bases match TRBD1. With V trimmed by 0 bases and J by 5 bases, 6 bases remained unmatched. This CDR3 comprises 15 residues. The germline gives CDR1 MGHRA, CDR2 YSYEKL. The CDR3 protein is CASSQDQGVRTEAFF. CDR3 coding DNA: TGCGCCAGCAGCCAAGATCAGGGGGTGAGGACTGAAGCTTTCTTT.

The CDR3 region has the DNA TGTGCCAGCAGTGATCTGGGGGCAGCTTTCTTT. Encoded protein: CASSDLGAAFF. J is TRBJ1-1 and V is TRBV6-1, with D tentatively TRBD1 (6 bases). The CDR3 spans 11 residues. CDR1 and CDR2 (germline): MNHNS, SASEGT. The V end lost 3 bases, the J end lost 10 bases, and 9 bases lay between the germline ends.

CDR3 protein: CASSPVLAGEQFF. In DNA form, the CDR3 reads TGTGCCAGCAGCCCCGTTCTAGCGGGAGAGCAGTTCTTC. The chain couples TRBV11-2 to TRBJ2-1, with 9 bases matching TRBD2. CDR3 length equals 13 residues. The ends lost 5 bases at V and 10 bases at J; junction bases unmatched: 6. CDR1 is SGHAT, CDR2 FQNNGV, per germline.

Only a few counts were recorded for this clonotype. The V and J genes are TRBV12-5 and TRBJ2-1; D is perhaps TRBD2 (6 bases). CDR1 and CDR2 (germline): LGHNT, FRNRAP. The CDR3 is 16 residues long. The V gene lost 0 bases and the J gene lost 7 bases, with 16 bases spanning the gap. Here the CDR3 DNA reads TGTGCTAGTGGTTTGGTGCGTCGAGCGGCGGGAAATGAGCAGTTCTTC. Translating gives CASGLVRRAAGNEQFF.

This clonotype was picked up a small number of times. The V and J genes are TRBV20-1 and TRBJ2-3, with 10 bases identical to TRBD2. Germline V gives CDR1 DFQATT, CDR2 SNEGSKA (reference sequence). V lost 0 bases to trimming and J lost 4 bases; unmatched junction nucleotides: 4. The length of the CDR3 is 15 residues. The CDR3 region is CSARDLAGEPDTQYF. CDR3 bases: TGCAGTGCTAGAGATCTAGCGGGAGAGCCAGATACGCAGTATTTT.

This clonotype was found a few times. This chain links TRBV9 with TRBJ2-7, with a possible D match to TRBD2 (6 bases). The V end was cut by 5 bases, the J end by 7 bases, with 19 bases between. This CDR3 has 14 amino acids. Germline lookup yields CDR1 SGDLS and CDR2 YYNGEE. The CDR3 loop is CASSPQGTPIEQYF. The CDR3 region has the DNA TGTGCCAGCAGTCCCCAAGGGACTCCCATAGAGCAGTACTTC.

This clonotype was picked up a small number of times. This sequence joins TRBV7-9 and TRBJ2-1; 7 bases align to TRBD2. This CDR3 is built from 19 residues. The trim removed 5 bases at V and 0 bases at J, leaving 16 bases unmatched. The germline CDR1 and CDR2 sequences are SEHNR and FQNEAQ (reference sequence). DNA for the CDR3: TGTGCCAGCAGCCCACCCTTGACTAGCTCGGGAAGCTCCTACAATGAGCAGTTCTTC. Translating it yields CASSPPLTSSGSSYNEQFF.

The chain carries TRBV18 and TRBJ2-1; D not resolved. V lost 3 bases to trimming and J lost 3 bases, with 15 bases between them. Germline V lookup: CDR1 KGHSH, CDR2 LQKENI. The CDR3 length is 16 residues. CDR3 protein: CASSPSVLRRYNEQFF. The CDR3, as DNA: TGTGCCAGCTCACCGTCAGTGTTGAGGCGCTACAATGAGCAGTTCTTC.

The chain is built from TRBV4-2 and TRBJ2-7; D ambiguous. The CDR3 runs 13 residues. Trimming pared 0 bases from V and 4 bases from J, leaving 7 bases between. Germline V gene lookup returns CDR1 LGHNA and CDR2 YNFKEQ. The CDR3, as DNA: TGTGCCAGCAGCCAAGAGGGCCAATACGAGCAGTACTTC. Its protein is CASSQEGQYEQYF.